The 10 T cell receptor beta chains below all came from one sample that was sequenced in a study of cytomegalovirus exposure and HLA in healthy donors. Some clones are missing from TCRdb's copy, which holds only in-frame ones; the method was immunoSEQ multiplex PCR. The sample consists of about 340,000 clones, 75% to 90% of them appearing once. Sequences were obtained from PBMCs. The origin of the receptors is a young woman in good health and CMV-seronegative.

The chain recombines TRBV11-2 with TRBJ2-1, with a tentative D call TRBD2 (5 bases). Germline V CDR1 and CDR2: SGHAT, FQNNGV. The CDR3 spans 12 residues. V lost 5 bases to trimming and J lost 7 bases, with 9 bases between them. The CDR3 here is CASSPGLNEQFF. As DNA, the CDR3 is TGTGCCAGCAGCCCAGGACTTAATGAGCAGTTCTTC.

CDR3 loop: CASSHPLTGYYGYTF. CDR3 coding DNA: TGTGCCAGCAGCCATCCATTGACAGGGTACTATGGCTACACCTTC. The chain joins TRBV7-2 to TRBJ1-2; 7 bases match TRBD1. Per the germline V gene, CDR1 is SGHTA and CDR2 is FQGNSA. The CDR3 is 15 amino acids. V dropped 5 bases and J dropped 3; count of bases not matched to a gene: 9.

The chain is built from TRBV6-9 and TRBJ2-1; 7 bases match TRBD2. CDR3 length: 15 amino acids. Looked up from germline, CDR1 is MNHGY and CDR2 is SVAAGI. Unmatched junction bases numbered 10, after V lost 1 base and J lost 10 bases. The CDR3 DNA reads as TGTGCCAGCAGTTATTTTGCGGGAGAAGGGTTAGAGCAGTTCTTC. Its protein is CASSYFAGEGLEQFF.

CDR3 sequence: CASSQDYGVPQHF. CDR3 nucleotide sequence: TGCGCCAGCAGCCAAGATTACGGGGTGCCCCAGCATTTT. This chain connects TRBV4-3 to TRBJ1-5; unclear D gene. Germline CDR1 is LGHNA and CDR2 is YSLEER. The CDR3 runs 13 residues. Trimming cost V 0 bases and J 9 bases, with 9 bases left between them.

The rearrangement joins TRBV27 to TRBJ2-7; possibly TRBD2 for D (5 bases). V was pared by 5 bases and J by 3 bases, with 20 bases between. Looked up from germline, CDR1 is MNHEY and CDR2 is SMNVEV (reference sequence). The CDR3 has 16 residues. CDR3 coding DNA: TGTGCCAGCAGTCCAAGTCGGGGAGAGGAGTACTACGAGCAGTACTTC. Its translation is CASSPSRGEEYYEQYF.

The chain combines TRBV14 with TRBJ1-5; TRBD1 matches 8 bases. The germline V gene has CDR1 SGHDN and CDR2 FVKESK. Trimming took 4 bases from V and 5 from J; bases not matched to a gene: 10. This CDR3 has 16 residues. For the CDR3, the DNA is TGTGCCAGCAGCCGAAACAGGGGGTGGTCCCATCAGCCCCAGCATTTT. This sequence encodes CASSRNRGWSHQPQHF.

CDR3 region: CASSDPLTAPGNTIYF. DNA of the CDR3: TGTGCCAGCAGCGACCCATTGACAGCGCCAGGAAACACCATATATTTT. The genes are TRBV7-6 and TRBJ1-3; possible D gene TRBD1, 5 bases. Trimming pared 5 bases from V and 4 bases from J, leaving 18 bases between. The CDR3 covers 16 residues. Germline-derived CDR1 and CDR2 are SGHVS and FNYEAQ.

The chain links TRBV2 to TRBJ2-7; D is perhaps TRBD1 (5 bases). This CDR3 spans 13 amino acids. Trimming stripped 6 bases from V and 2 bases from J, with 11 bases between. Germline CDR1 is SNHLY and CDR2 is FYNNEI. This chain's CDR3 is CASRPTATYEQYF. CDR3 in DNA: TGTGCCAGCAGGCCGACAGCGACCTACGAGCAGTACTTC.

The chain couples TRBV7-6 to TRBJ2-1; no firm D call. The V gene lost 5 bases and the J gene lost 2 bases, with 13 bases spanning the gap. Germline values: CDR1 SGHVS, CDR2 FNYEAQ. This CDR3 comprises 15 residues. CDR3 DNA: TGTGCCAGCAGCAGTATAGCAGCAACCTACAATGAGCAGTTCTTC. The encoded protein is CASSSIAATYNEQFF.

CDR3 sequence: CASSLPAIYEQYF. Written as DNA, the CDR3 is TGTGCCAGCAGTTTACCAGCGATATACGAGCAGTACTTC. This chain links TRBV28 with TRBJ2-7; D unresolved. With 2 bases removed from V and 4 bases from J, the gap between germline ends came to 9 bases. Per germline, CDR1 MDHEN and CDR2 SYDVKM. This CDR3 contains 13 residues.